This T cell receptor beta chain was identified during a study of cytomegalovirus exposure and HLA in healthy donors. On the study more broadly: Prior work identified some 120 million unique TCR beta sequences in some 180 million T cells.

Note on this clone: Its antigen is as yet unknown.

General study results and limits: A later analysis showed HLA-associated TCR beta chains outstripping equally common others in clonal expansion. The authors confirmed in vitro that a few CMV-associated chains were specific for CMV antigens. Prediction of most subjects' HLA-A and HLA-B alleles by TCR beta sequences was reportedly accurate.

The primer mix had 60 Vbeta and 13 Jbeta primers. Repertoires were generated with immunoSEQ multiplex PCR, while TCRdb's copy carries only in-frame clones and drops some. Of 140,000 or so clones listed, over 60% are singletons. J was trimmed by 3 bases and V by 1 base; bases with no gene match: 4. This CDR3 is built from 16 residues. Germline CDR1 and CDR2: SGHDT and YYEEEE. This clonotype was obtained from a woman between 35 and 50 years old in good health and CMV-seronegative. The sample was PBMCs. The chain joins TRBV5-6 to TRBJ2-2; 9 nucleotides agree with TRBD1. The CDR3 loop is CASSLRDRVHTGELFF. The DNA of the CDR3 is TGTGCCAGCAGCTTGAGGGACAGGGTTCACACCGGGGAGCTGTTTTTT.